This T cell receptor (beta chain) was documented in a study of cytomegalovirus exposure and HLA in healthy donors. Study background: A data release that came early held around 85 million unique TCRs from HLA-typed donors. Study results and caveats: A list of about 180 TCR beta chains associated with cytomegalovirus was given. CMV serostatus was the only immune exposure information that was available. Among the most significant clusters, several appeared linked to common viral pathogens in a later analysis.

This PCR relied on a set of 60 Vbeta primers and 13 Jbeta primers. The protocol was immunoSEQ multiplex PCR, while the TCRdb copy is restricted to in-frame clones and leaves out a portion. The table includes fewer than 250,000 clones, about 85% detected once. As for this clone: The antigen is unknown.

With V trimmed by 5 bases and J by 8 bases, 4 bases remained unmatched. CDR3 size: 12 residues. The germline V gene has CDR1 MNHNY and CDR2 SVGAGI (reference sequence). The sample comprised PBMCs. The TCR originated in a boy aged 2-15 years in good health and CMV-seronegative. The chain links TRBV6-6 to TRBJ2-5; TRBD1 matches 8 bases. The CDR3 DNA sequence: TGTGCCAGCAGTGCTGCAGGGGGCACCCAGTACTTC. Translating gives CASSAAGGTQYF.